This paragraph reports one T cell receptor (beta chain). What it recognizes is unknown. Here immunoSEQ multiplex PCR was the method, and the copy in TCRdb shows in-frame clones only, minus some. The table records some 40,000 clones, approximately 71% of them present only once. This entry belongs to a study of cytotoxic CD8 clonotypes in ibrutinib-treated CLL. Looking at the study overall: Mean productive templates were around 260,000; mean productive rearrangements were roughly 100,000. Study-wide findings and caveats: Treatment left the uncommon public clonotypes either contracted or stable in frequency.

The CDR3 spans 14 residues. Germline lookup yields CDR1 SGHRS and CDR2 YFSETQ. Trimming took off 0 bases at V and 2 bases at J, with 6 bases between the two ends. The sequence derives from a human donor with chronic lymphocytic leukemia. V is TRBV5-1 and J is TRBJ2-1; D is possibly TRBD2 (6 bases). The sequenced sample was PBMCs, obtained at disease progression, from a patient treated with ibrutinib. The CDR3 nucleotides are TGCGCCAGCAGCTTGGCGGGGGCCTACAATGAGCAGTTCTTC. Encoded protein: CASSLAGAYNEQFF.